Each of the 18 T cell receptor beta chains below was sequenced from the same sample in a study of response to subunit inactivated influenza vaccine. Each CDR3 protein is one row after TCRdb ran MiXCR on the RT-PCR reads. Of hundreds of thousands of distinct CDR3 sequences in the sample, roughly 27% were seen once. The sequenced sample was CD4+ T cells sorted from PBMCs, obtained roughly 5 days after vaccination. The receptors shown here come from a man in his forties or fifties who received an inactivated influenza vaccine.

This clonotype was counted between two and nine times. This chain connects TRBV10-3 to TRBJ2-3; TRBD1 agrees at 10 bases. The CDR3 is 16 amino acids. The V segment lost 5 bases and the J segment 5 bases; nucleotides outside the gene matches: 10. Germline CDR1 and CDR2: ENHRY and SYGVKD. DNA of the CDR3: TGTGCCATCAGTCTCCCCGGGACAGGGGTGGGAGATACGCAGTATTTT. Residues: CAISLPGTGVGDTQYF.

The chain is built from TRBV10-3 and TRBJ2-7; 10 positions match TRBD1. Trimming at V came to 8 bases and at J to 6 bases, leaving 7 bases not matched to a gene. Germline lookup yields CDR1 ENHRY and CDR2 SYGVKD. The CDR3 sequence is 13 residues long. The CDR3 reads CAIGRQGAAEQYF. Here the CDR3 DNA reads TGTGCCATCGGCCGACAGGGGGCCGCCGAGCAGTACTTC.

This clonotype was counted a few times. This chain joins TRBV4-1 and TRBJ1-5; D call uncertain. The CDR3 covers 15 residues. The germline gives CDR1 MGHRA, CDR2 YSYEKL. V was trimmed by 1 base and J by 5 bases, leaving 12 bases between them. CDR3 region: CASSQGQVRDQPQHF. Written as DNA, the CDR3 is TGCGCCAGCAGCCAAGGGCAGGTTCGCGATCAGCCCCAGCATTTT.

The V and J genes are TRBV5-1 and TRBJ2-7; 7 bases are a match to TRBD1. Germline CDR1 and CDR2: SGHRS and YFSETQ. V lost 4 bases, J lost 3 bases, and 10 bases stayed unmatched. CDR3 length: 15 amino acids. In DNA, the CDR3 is TGCGCCAGCAGCCCGTACAGGGGAAAGGGCTACGAGCAGTACTTC. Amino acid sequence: CASSPYRGKGYEQYF.

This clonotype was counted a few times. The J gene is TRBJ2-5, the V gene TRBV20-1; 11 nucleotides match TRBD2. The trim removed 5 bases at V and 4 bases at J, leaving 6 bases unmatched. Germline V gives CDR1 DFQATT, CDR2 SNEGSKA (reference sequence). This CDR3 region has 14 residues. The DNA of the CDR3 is TGCAGTGCTTATAGCGGGAGGGCCGGAGAGACCCAGTACTTC. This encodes CSAYSGRAGETQYF.

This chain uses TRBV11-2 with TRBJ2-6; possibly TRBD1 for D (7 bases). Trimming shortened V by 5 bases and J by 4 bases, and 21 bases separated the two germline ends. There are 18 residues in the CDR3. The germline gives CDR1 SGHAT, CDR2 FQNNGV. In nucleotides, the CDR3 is TGTGCCAGCAGCCCCTCGACAGGGAGGTCGTGGGGGGCCAACGTCCTGACTTTC. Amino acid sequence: CASSPSTGRSWGANVLTF.

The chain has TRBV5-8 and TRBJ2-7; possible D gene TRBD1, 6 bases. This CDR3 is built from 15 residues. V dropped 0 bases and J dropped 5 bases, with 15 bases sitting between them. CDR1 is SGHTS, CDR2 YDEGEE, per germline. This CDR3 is CASSLVIRGSHEQYF. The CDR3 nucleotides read TGTGCCAGCAGCTTGGTGATCAGGGGTTCCCACGAGCAGTACTTC.

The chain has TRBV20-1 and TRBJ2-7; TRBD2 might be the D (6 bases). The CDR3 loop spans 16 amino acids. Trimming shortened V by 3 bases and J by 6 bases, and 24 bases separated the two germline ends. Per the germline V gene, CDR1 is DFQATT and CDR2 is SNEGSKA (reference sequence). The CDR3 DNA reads TGCAGTGCTAGTAACCCTGGACTACCGACCGCTTTCGAGCAGTACTTC. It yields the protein CSASNPGLPTAFEQYF.

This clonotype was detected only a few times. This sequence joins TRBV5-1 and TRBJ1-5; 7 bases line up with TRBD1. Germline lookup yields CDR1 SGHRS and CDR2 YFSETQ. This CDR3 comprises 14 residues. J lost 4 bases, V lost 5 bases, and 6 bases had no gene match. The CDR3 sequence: CASSPGGGNQPQHF. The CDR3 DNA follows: TGCGCCAGCAGTCCAGGGGGTGGAAATCAGCCCCAGCATTTT.

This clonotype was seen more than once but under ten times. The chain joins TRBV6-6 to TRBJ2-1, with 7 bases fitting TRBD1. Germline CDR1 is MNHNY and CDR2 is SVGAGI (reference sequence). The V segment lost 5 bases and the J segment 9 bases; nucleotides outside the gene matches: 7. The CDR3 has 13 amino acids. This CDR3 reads CASSGAPGGEQFF. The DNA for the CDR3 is TGTGCCAGCAGTGGGGCCCCAGGGGGTGAGCAGTTCTTC.

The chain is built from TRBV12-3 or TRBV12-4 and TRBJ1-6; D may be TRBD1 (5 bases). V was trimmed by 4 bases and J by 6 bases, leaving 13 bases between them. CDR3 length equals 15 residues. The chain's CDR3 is CASSSAGSLNSPLHF. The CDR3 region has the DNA TGTGCCAGCAGTTCGGCAGGGTCTCTTAATTCACCCCTCCACTTT.

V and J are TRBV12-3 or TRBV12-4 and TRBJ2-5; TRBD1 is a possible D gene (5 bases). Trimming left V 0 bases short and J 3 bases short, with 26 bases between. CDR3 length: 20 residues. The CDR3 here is CASSLASTGVGQGWEETQYF. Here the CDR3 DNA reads TGTGCCAGCAGTTTAGCATCAACTGGGGTAGGGCAGGGTTGGGAAGAGACCCAGTACTTC.

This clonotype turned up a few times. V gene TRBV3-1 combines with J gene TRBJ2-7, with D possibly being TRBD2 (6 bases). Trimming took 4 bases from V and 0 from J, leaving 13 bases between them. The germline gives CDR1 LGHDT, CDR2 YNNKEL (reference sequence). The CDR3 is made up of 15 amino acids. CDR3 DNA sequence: TGTGCCAGCAGCCCCTGGGACTCCGCCTCCTACGAGCAGTACTTC. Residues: CASSPWDSASYEQYF.

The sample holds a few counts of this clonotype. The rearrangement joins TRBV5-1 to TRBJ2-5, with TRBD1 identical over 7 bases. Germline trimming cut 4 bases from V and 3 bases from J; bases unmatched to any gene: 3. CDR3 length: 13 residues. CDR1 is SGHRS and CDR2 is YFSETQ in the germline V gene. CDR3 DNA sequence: TGCGCCAGCAGCATCACAGGGGAAGAGACCCAGTACTTC. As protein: CASSITGEETQYF.

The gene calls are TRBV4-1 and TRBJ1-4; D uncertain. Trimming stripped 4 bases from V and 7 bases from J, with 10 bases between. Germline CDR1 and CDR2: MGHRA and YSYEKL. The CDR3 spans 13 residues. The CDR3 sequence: CASSPGLTEKLFF. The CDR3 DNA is TGCGCCAGCAGCCCCGGACTGACTGAAAAACTGTTTTTT.

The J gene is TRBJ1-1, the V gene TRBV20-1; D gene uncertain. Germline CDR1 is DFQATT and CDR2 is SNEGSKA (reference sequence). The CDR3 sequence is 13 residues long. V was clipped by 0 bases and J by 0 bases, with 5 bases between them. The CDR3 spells CSARDLLNTEAFF. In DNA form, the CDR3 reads TGCAGTGCTAGAGATTTGCTGAACACTGAAGCTTTCTTT.

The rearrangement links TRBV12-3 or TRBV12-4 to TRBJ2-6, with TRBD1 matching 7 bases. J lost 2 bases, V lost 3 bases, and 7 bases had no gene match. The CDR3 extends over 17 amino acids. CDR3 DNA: TGTGCCAGCAGTTTCGGTTACAGGGGAACTGGGGCCAACGTCCTGACTTTC. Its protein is CASSFGYRGTGANVLTF.

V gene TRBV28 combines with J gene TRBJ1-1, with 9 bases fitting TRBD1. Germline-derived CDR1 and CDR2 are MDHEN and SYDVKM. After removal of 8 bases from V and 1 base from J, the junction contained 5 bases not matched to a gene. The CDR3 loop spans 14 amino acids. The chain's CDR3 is CASVQTGGNTEAFF. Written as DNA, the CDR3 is TGTGCCAGCGTACAGACAGGGGGGAACACTGAAGCTTTCTTT.